What follows are 13 T cell receptor delta chains derived from one specimen sequenced in a study of γδ T cells in repeated Plasmodium falciparum infection. Vgamma9/Vdelta2+ and Vdelta2-negative gammadelta T cells were flow-sorted from PBMC for bulk sequencing. TCRdb re-called the multiplex PCR reads using CATT. The sample shows roughly 93,000 delta-chain clones, 0.95% to 1% of them seen only once. The sequencing sample was made of gamma-delta T cells from blood. The receptors were gathered from a pool of human donors (malaria-infected and uninfected, not separated).

This clone was counted ten times or more. This DNA's translation and the protein TCRdb lists, from a much larger clone, do not match at residue 3, likely due to a read error; the protein shown is translated from the DNA. This chain connects TRDV2 to TRDJ1, with D unresolved. CDR1 and CDR2 (germline): GEAIGNYY, EKD. This CDR3 region has 15 residues. The CDR3 sequence: CARDTVGQYTDKLIF. Here the CDR3 DNA reads TGTGCCCGTGACACCGTTGGACAGTACACCGATAAACTCATCTTT.

The sample holds a few counts of this clone. The protein held in TCRdb is that of a much larger clone and does not match this DNA's translation at residue 14, likely because of a read error; the protein shown is translated from the DNA. As DNA, the CDR3 is TGTGCTCTTGGGGAACTGAGGGGGATACGCTCCTTCCCGGCCAAACTCATCTTT. Translating it yields CALGELRGIRSFPAKLIF. The chain has TRDV1 and TRDJ1; 10 bases are shared with TRDD3. The J gene was not available in TCRdb and was assigned here by matching the DNA to germline segments. The CDR3 runs to 18 residues. The germline gives CDR1 TSWWSYY, CDR2 QGS. The trim removed 0 bases at V and 8 bases at J, leaving 15 bases unmatched.

This clone turned up a few times. This likely came from a read error, as a far larger clone is one base away. The same CDR3 can be traced to other DNA sequences in this sample. With the J gene uncalled, the V gene is TRDV1; the table's D call of TRDD3 was not tested on the DNA. The CDR3 spans 18 residues. The germline gives CDR1 TSWWSYY, CDR2 QGS. The CDR3 DNA sequence: TGTGCTCTTGGGAGCGCCAAGGGGATCTGGGGGATACGAAGTAAACTCATCTTC. Encoded protein: CALGSAKGIWGIRSKLIF.

This clone was recorded at least ten times. A far more abundant clone sits one base away, making this likely a read error. This specimen includes other DNA sequences encoding the same CDR3. The rearrangement links TRDV2 to TRDJ2, with 7 bases matching TRDD3. Because TCRdb records no J gene, it was assigned here through a match of the DNA to germline. V gave up 1 base and J gave up 2 bases; unmatched junction bases: 18. CDR3 length equals 20 residues. Germline V gene sequence: CDR1 GEAIGNYY, CDR2 EKD. The CDR3 loop is CACDTIPTGGLIELTAQLFF. The CDR3 DNA is TGTGCCTGTGACACTATCCCTACCGGGGGATTAATTGAGTTGACAGCACAACTCTTCTTT.

At least ten counts were recorded for this clone. This DNA's translation differs at residue 15 from TCRdb's protein, which comes from a much larger clone; a read error is likely, and the protein shown is translated from the DNA. V is TRDV1 and J is TRDJ1, with TRDD3 identical over 11 bases. The CDR3 length is 17 residues. CDR1 is TSWWSYY and CDR2 is QGS in the germline V gene. The ends lost 6 bases at V and 14 bases at J; junction bases unmatched: 23. CDR3: CALGLFRPYWGITSMIF. DNA for the CDR3: TGTGCTCTTGGCCTATTCCGCCCATACTGGGGGATAACCAGTATGATCTTT.

A note on this clone: TCRdb's protein for this DNA is that of a much larger clone and differs from the translation at residue 9, likely a read error; the protein shown is the DNA translation. The genes are TRDV2 and TRDJ1, with 8 bases aligning to TRDD3. TCRdb gives no J gene; it was assigned here by matching the DNA to germline. This CDR3 comprises 15 residues. J lost 1 base, V lost 4 bases, and 7 bases had no gene match. The germline V gene has CDR1 GEAIGNYY and CDR2 EKD. The CDR3 DNA reads TGTGCCTGTGAGCGAATGGGGGATGGCACCGATAAACTCATCTTT. It yields the protein CACERMGDGTDKLIF.

In this sample, this clone turned up a few times. The protein recorded in TCRdb matches a much larger clone and deviates from this DNA's translation at residue 6, suggesting a read error; the protein here is obtained by translating the DNA. V and J are TRDV1 and TRDJ1; 10 bases fit TRDD3. This CDR3 spans 18 amino acids. The germline CDR1 and CDR2 sequences are TSWWSYY and QGS. V gave up 4 bases and J gave up 2 bases; unmatched junction bases: 13. CDR3 sequence reads: CALGGSRKLGDSTDKLIF. CDR3 DNA: TGTGCTCTTGGGGGCTCTCGAAAGCTGGGGGATAGTACCGATAAACTCATCTTT.

With regard to this clone: A far more abundant clone sits one base away, making this likely a read error. Other DNA sequences from this sample encode an identical CDR3 as well. The CDR3 DNA reads as TGTGCCCTTGGGGAAAGGGCGAGAGCCCACTGGGGGTCCTTCCCCACCGATAAACTCATCTTT. It specifies CALGERARAHWGSFPTDKLIF. The chain couples TRDV1 to TRDJ1; TRDD3 agrees at 8 bases. TCRdb records no J gene; here it was assigned by comparing the DNA to germline. CDR3 length: 21 residues. Germline V gene sequence: CDR1 TSWWSYY, CDR2 QGS.

This clone has more than one count but fewer than ten. TCRdb's entry gives the protein of a much larger clone, which mismatches this DNA's translation at residue 13, likely from a read error; the protein reported here is translated from the DNA. The rearrangement links TRDV1 to TRDJ1, with 9 bases aligning to TRDD2. TCRdb supplies no J gene; here it was assigned by aligning the nucleotide sequence to germline. Germline lookup yields CDR1 TSWWSYY and CDR2 QGS. CDR3 length equals 18 residues. Unmatched junction bases numbered 17, after V lost 5 bases and J lost 4 bases. The CDR3 sequence: CALGNLPTKSTYIDKLIF. The CDR3 DNA sequence: TGTGCTCTTGGGAACCTTCCTACGAAGTCTACGTACATCGATAAACTCATCTTT.

This clone was seen more than once but under ten times. With a far larger clone one base away, a read error is the likely cause. This sample includes further DNA sequences coding for the same CDR3. The V and J genes are TRDV2 and TRDJ1; 10 bases fit TRDD3. CDR3 size: 18 residues. The ends lost 0 bases at V and 0 bases at J; junction bases unmatched: 9. The germline V gene has CDR1 GEAIGNYY and CDR2 EKD. CDR3: CACDTVGGDTLYTDKLIF. In nucleotides, the CDR3 is TGTGCCTGTGACACCGTAGGGGGGGATACGCTGTACACCGATAAACTCATCTTT.

In this sample, this clone turned up a few times. TCRdb shows a much larger clone's protein in place of this DNA's translation, and the two differ at residue 12, likely through a read error; the protein shown is translated from the DNA. The J gene is TRDJ1, the V gene TRDV2; D gene ambiguous. TCRdb leaves out the J gene; it was filled in here by matching the DNA to germline. The CDR3 spans 16 residues. CDR1 is GEAIGNYY and CDR2 is EKD in the germline V gene. CDR3 loop: CACDTVERRYTGKLIF. CDR3 bases: TGTGCCTGTGACACCGTTGAACGGAGGTACACCGGTAAACTCATCTTT.

This clone was recorded at least ten times. The chain joins TRDV2 to TRDJ1; 7 bases map to TRDD3. Unmatched junction bases numbered 3, after V lost 0 bases and J lost 0 bases. This CDR3 comprises 15 residues. Germline loops: CDR1 GEAIGNYY, CDR2 EKD. The CDR3 DNA sequence: TGTGCCTGTGACACCCTGGGGGCCTACACCGATAAACTCATCTTT. This sequence encodes CACDTLGAYTDKLIF.

Concerning this clone itself: TCRdb pairs this DNA with a much larger clone's protein that differs at residue 8, likely a read error; the protein shown was translated from the DNA. The V and J genes are TRDV2 and TRDJ1; 9 bases match TRDD3. Here the J gene was assigned by germline matching of the DNA, as TCRdb has none. Germline CDR1 is GEAIGNYY and CDR2 is EKD. The CDR3 sequence is 19 residues long. V trimming: 1 base; J trimming: 1 base; junction bases outside the gene matches: 15. CDR3 sequence: CACDTIPMGIRPGTDKLIF. As DNA, the CDR3 is TGTGCCTGTGACACGATCCCCATGGGGATACGGCCGGGCACCGATAAACTCATCTTT.